A selection of T cell receptor beta chains follows, all from one sample in a study of T cell repertoires in cytomegalovirus infection. TCRdb reprocessed the reads via MiXCR and lists one record per CDR3 protein. The sample lists 500,000 to 600,000 distinct CDR3 sequences; approximately 17% were seen once. Sequencing input: CD8+ T cells from PBMCs. All receptors come from a human donor in good health (CMV status not recorded). Some clones in this sample may be carry-over from other donors' samples. CDR3s include the opening cysteine and the closing phenylalanine or tryptophan.

J gene | V gene | CDR3 protein
TRBJ2-7 | TRBV7-9 | CASSSDRSEQYF
TRBJ2-1 | TRBV4-2 | CASSQELAGGREQFF
TRBJ2-7 | TRBV11-2 | CASTHYSTGDIREQYF
TRBJ2-3 | TRBV10-2 | CASNPSAGGRPRGADTQYF
TRBJ2-4 | TRBV15 | CATSRAGGTKNIQYF
TRBJ2-1 | TRBV7-9 | CASSLDGGHNEQFF
TRBJ2-3 | TRBV12-3/TRBV12-4 | CASSPGTSGRGTDTQYF
TRBJ2-1 | TRBV7-3 | CASSLMAGEYREQFF
TRBJ1-1 | TRBV20-1 | CRPFEGQLNTEAFF
TRBJ2-1 | TRBV19 | CASSRRLAGGPPNEQFF
TRBJ1-1 | TRBV14 | CASRDRGVSEAFF
TRBJ2-1 | TRBV9 | CASSVSEDEQFF
TRBJ1-1 | TRBV15 | CATSSRSGYTEAFF
TRBJ1-1 | TRBV28 | CASSLSPGITEAFF
TRBJ2-7 | TRBV19 | CASSIGQGWSEQYF
TRBJ2-7 | TRBV7-8 | CASSFPRDRDEQYF
TRBJ2-7 | TRBV7-9 | CASSLAQGGTYEQYF
TRBJ2-7 | TRBV24-1 | CATSDSGQGYEQYF
TRBJ1-1 | TRBV7-6 | CASSSDRGAEAFF
TRBJ1-1 | TRBV6-2/TRBV6-3 | CASSYSSQTMNTEAFF
TRBJ1-2 | TRBV27 | CASSPPPGDRVNYGYTF
TRBJ2-7 | TRBV5-4 | CASSLGTAKGEQYF
TRBJ1-1 | TRBV10-3 | CAISDGPSEAFF
TRBJ2-1 | TRBV24-1 | CATSDRSGTGGNNEQFF
TRBJ2-1 | TRBV2 | CASSPSPDYNEQFF
TRBJ2-3 | TRBV5-1 | CASSLRESTDTQYF
TRBJ2-3 | TRBV12-3/TRBV12-4 | CASSLGNKGQYF
TRBJ1-4 | TRBV10-2 | CASSEGTGGSREKLFF